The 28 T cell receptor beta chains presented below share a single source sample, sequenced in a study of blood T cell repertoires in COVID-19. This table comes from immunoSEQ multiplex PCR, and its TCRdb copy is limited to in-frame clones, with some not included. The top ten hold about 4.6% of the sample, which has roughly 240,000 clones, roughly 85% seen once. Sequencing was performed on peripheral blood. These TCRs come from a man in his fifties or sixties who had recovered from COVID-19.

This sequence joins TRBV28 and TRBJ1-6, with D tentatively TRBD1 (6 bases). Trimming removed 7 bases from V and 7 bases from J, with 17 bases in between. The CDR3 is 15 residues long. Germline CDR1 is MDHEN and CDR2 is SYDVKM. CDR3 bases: TGTGCCAGCAACCCTCTCACAGGGACCAATTCACCCCTCCACTTT. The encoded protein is CASNPLTGTNSPLHF.

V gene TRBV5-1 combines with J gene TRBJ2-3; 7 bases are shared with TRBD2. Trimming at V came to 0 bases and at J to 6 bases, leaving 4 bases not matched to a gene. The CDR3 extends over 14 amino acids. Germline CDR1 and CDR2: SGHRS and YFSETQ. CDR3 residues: CASSLESGKDTQYF. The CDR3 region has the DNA TGCGCCAGCAGCTTGGAAAGCGGGAAGGATACGCAGTATTTT.

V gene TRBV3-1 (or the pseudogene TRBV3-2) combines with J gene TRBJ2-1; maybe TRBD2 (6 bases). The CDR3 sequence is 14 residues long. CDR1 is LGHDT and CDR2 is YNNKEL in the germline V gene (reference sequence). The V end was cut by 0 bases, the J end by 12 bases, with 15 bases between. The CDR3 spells CASSQDSPGLGQFF. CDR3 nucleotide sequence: TGTGCCAGCAGCCAAGATTCGCCGGGACTGGGGCAGTTCTTC.

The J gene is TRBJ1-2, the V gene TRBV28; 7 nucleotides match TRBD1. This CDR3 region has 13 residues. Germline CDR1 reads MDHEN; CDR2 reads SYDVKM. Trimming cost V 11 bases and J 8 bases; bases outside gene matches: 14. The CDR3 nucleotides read TGTGCCTGCTGGGACAGCTTCTCCCCCGGCTACACCTTC. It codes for CACWDSFSPGYTF.

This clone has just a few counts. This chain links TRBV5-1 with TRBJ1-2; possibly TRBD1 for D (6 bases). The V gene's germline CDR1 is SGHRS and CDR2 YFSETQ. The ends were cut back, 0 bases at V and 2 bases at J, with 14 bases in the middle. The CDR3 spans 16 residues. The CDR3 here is CASSLDSSTGNYGYTF. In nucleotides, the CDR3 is TGCGCCAGCAGCTTGGATTCATCCACAGGGAACTATGGCTACACCTTC. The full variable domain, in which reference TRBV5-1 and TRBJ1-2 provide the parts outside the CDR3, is KAGVTQTPRYLIKTRGQQVTLSCSPISGHRSVSWYQQTPGQGLQFLFEYFSETQRNKGNFPGRFSGRQFSNSRSEMNVSTLELGDSALYLCASSLDSSTGNYGYTFGSGTRLTVV.

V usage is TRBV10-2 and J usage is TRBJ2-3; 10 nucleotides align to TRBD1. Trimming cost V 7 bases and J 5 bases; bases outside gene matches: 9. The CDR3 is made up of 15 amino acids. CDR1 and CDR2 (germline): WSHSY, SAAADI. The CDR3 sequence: CASTRQGAGLDTQYF. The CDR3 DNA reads TGCGCCAGCACAAGACAGGGGGCAGGGTTAGATACGCAGTATTTT.

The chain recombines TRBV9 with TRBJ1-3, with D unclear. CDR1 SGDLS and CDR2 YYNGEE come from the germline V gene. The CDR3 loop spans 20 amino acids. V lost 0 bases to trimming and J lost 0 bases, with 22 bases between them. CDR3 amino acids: CASSVAAQRTADPSGNTIYF. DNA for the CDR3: TGTGCCAGCAGCGTAGCGGCCCAGCGCACCGCCGACCCCTCTGGAAACACCATATATTTT.

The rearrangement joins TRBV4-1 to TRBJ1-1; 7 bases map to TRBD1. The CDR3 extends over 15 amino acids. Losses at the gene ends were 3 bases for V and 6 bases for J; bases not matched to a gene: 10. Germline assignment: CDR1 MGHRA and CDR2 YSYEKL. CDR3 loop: CASSQDYRGLPEAFF. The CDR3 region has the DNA TGCGCCAGCAGCCAGGACTACAGGGGATTGCCTGAAGCTTTCTTT.

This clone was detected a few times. CDR3 region: CATSRVVGQGIKLFF. The CDR3 DNA is TGTGCCACCAGCAGAGTCGTCGGACAGGGGATAAAACTGTTTTTT. The chain links TRBV15 to TRBJ1-4; 9 bases match TRBD1. After removal of 1 base from V and 10 bases from J, the junction contained 7 bases not matched to a gene. CDR3 length: 15 residues. The V gene's germline CDR1 is LNHNV and CDR2 YYDKDF (reference sequence).

CDR3 in DNA: TGCGCCAGCAGCCATCGGGACTTCCTAGTTCCGAACACTGAAGCTTTCTTT. Translated, it gives CASSHRDFLVPNTEAFF. The rearrangement links TRBV5-1 to TRBJ1-1; a possible D gene is TRBD1 (5 bases). Germline V gene sequence: CDR1 SGHRS, CDR2 YFSETQ. V was cut by 4 bases and J by 1 base, with 20 bases left in between. The CDR3 is made up of 17 amino acids.

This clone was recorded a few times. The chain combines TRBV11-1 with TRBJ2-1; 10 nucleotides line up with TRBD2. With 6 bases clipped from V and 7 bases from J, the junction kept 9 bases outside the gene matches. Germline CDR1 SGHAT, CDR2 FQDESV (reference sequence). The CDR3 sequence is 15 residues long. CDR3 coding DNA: TGTGCCAGCAGAAGGGAGCTAGCGGGAGAAAATGAGCAGTTCTTC. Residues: CASRRELAGENEQFF.

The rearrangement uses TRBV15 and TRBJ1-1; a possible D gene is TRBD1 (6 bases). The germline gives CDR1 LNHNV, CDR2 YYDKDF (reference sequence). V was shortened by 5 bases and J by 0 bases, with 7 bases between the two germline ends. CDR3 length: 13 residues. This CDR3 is CATSRTVNTEAFF. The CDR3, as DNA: TGTGCCACCAGCCGGACAGTGAACACTGAAGCTTTCTTT.

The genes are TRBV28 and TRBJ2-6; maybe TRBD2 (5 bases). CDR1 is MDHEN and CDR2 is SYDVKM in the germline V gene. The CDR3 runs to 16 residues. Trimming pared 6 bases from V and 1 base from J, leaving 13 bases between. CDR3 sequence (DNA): TGTGCCAGCAGGGTCCCGGGAAATTCTGGGGCCAACGTCCTGACTTTC. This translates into CASRVPGNSGANVLTF.

Here the CDR3 reads CSASYRLETQYF. Here the CDR3 DNA reads TGCAGTGCTAGTTACAGGTTGGAGACCCAGTACTTC. The chain employs TRBV20-1 and TRBJ2-5; weak D call: TRBD1 (5 bases). CDR1 and CDR2 (germline): DFQATT, SNEGSKA (reference sequence). CDR3 length equals 12 residues. With 3 bases removed from V and 5 bases from J, the gap between germline ends came to 10 bases.

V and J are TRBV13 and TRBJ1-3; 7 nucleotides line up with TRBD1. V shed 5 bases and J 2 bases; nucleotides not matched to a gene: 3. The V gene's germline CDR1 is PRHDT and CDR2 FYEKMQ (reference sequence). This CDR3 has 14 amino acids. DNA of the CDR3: TGTGCCAGCAGCATAAGGGGGCCTGGAAACACCATATATTTT. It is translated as CASSIRGPGNTIYF. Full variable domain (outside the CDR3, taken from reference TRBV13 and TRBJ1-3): AAGVIQSPRHLIKEKRETATLKCYPIPRHDTVYWYQQGPGQDPQFLISFYEKMQSDKGSIPDRFSAQQFSDYHSELNMSSLELGDSALYFCASSIRGPGNTIYFGEGSWLTVV.

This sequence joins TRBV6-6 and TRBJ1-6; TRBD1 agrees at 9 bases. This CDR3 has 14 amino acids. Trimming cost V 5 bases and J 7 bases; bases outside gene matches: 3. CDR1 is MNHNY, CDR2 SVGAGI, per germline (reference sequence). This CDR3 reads CASSRDRANSPLHF. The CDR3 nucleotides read TGTGCCAGCAGTAGGGACAGGGCGAATTCACCCCTCCACTTT.

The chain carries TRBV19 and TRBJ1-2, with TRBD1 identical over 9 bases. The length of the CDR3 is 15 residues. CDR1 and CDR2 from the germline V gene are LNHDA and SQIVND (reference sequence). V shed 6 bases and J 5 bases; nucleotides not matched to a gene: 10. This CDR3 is CASRETGGAGYGYTF. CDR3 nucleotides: TGTGCCAGTAGGGAAACAGGGGGCGCAGGGTATGGCTACACCTTC.

CDR3 in amino acids: CASSLQGISYGYTF. The CDR3 DNA sequence: TGTGCCAGCAGCCTACAGGGTATTAGCTATGGCTACACCTTC. This rearrangement joins TRBV7-9 to TRBJ1-2; D may be TRBD1 (6 bases). This CDR3 region has 14 residues. The ends were cut back, 5 bases at V and 4 bases at J, with 14 bases in the middle. The germline CDR1 and CDR2 sequences are SEHNR and FQNEAQ (reference sequence).

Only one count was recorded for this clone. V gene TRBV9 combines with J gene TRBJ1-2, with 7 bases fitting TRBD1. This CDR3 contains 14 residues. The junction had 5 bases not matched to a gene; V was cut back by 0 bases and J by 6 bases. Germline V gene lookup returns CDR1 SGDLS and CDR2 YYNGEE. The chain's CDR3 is CASSVGYRGDGYTF. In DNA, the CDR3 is TGTGCCAGCAGCGTAGGGTACAGGGGAGATGGCTACACCTTC. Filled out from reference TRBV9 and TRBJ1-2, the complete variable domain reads DSGVTQTPKHLITATGQRVTLRCSPRSGDLSVYWYQQSLDQGLQFLIQYYNGEERAKGNILERFSAQQFPDLHSELNLSSLELGDSALYFCASSVGYRGDGYTFGSGTRLTVV.

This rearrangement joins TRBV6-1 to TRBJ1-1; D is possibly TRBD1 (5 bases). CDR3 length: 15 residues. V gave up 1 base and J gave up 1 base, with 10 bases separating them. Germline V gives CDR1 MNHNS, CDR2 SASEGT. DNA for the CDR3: TGTGCCAGCAGTGAAGTCGCCAGGGCGAACACTGAAGCTTTCTTT. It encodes CASSEVARANTEAFF.

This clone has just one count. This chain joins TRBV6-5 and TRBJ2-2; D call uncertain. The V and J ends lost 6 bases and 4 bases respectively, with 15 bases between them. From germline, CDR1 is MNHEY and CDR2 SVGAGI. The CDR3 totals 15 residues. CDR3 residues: CASRTRSRSTGELFF. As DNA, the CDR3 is TGTGCCAGCAGAACGAGGAGCAGAAGCACCGGGGAGCTGTTTTTT.

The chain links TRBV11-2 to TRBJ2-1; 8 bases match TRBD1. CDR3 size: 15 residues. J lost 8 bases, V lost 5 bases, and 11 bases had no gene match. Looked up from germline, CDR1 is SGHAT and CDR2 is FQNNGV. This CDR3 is CASSHRGQGFDEQFF. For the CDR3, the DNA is TGTGCCAGCAGCCACCGCGGACAGGGCTTCGATGAGCAGTTCTTC. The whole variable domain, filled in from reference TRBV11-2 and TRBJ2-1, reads EAGVAQSPRYKIIEKRQSVAFWCNPISGHATLYWYQQILGQGPKLLIQFQNNGVVDDSQLPKDRFSAERLKGVDSTLKIQPAKLEDSAVYLCASSHRGQGFDEQFFGPGTRLTVL.

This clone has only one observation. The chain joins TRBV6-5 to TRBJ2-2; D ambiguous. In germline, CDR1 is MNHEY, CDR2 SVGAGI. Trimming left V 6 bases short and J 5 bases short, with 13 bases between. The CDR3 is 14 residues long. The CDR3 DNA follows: TGTGCCAGCAGCCAAAACCTAGTGACCGGGGAGCTGTTTTTT. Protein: CASSQNLVTGELFF.

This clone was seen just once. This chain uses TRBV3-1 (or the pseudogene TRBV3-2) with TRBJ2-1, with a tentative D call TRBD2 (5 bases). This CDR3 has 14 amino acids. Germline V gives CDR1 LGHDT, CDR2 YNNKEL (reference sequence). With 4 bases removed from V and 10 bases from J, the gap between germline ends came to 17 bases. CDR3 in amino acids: CASSRKAGSVEQFF. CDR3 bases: TGTGCCAGCAGCCGGAAGGCGGGTAGCGTGGAGCAGTTCTTC.

The CDR3 DNA reads as TGTGCCAGCAGCGCCAGACAGACGGACAATGAGCAGTTCTTC. It translates to CASSARQTDNEQFF. The chain recombines TRBV7-9 with TRBJ2-1; the D gene is possibly TRBD1 (5 bases). CDR1 and CDR2 (germline): SEHNR, FQNEAQ (reference sequence). The CDR3 covers 14 residues. With 5 bases removed from V and 5 bases from J, the gap between germline ends came to 13 bases.

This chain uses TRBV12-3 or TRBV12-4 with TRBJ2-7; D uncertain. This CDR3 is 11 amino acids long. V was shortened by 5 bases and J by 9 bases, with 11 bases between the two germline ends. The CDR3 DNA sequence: TGTGCCAGCAGTCAGATGTCTGGGCAGTACTTC. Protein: CASSQMSGQYF.

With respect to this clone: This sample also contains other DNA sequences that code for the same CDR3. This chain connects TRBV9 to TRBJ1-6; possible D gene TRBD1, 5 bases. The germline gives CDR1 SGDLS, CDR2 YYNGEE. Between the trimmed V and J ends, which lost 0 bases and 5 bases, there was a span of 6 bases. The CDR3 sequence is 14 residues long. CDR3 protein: CASSVGQNNSPLHF. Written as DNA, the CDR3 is TGTGCCAGCAGCGTAGGACAGAATAATTCACCCCTCCACTTT.

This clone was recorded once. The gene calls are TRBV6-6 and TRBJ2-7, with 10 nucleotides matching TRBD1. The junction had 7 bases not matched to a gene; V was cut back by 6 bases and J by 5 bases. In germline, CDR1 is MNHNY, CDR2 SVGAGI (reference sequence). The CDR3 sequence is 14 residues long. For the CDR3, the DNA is TGTGCCAGCAGGGCGGGACAGGGGTTGAACGAGCAGTACTTC. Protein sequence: CASRAGQGLNEQYF.